This TCR beta chain was obtained from a study of blood T cell repertoires in COVID-19. As for the study in general: The United States, Italy and Spain supplied acute and convalescent COVID-19 samples. Nucleic acid was either cDNA or gDNA, and it came from T cells, B-cell-depleted T cells, or PBMCs.

Per the original methods: How many nucleated cells were present was estimated from reference gene primer amplification. Generated by immunoSEQ multiplex PCR, the TCRdb table keeps only in-frame clones and is missing some. The V and J calls and clone size were taken over from that table, and D and trimming were inferred from the DNA. The data contain 90,000 to 100,000 clones, roughly 80% of them singletons. This clone was observed a single time. This clonotype originated in an elderly woman with acute or convalescent COVID-19. The sequencing input was peripheral blood.

CDR3 region: CAPLRSGLLTPLEAFF. The CDR3 bases are TGTGCCCCACTCCGGTCAGGCCTCTTAACCCCCTTAGAAGCTTTCTTT. This sequence joins TRBV2 and TRBJ1-1; no clear D. Trimming shortened V by 11 bases and J by 8 bases, and 30 bases separated the two germline ends. CDR1 is SNHLY, CDR2 FYNNEI, per germline. CDR3 length equals 16 residues.